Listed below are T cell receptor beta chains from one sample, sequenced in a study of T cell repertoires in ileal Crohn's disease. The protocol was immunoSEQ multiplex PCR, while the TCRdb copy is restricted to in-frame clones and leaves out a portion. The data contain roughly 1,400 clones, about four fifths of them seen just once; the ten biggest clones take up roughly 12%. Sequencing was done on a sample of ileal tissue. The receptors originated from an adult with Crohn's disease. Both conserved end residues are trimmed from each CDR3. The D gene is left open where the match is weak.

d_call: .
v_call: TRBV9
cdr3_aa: ASSVGSQVSGNTIY

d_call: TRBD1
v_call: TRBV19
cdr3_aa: ASSIGPRRGLSSYNEQF

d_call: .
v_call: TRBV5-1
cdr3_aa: ASSGGVGELF

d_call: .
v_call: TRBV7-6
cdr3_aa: ASRHNDRRGELF

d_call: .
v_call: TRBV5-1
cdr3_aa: ASSLGQRTLGQF

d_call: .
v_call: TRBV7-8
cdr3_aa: ASSLQNTEAF

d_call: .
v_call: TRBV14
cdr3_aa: ASSQVDSSYEQY

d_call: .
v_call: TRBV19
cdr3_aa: ASSMVVRGGEAF

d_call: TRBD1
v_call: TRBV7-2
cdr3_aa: ASSSLGQDMLRGYT

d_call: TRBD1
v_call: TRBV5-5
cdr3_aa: ASSGTHRGRDTEAF

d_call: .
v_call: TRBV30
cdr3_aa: AWSSDRSGNTIY